A single sample is the source of the 3 T cell receptor beta chains below, sequenced in a study of shared clonotypes between healthy human individuals. Repertoires were generated with immunoSEQ multiplex PCR, while TCRdb's copy carries only in-frame clones and drops some. The sample yields a few million clones, about 90% seen once. Material for sequencing was naive CD4+ T cells from PBMCs. Subset reported: CD45RA+ positively selected. The receptors were gathered from a man between 18 and 29 years old in good health. Some clones in this sample may be carry-over from other donors' samples.

The CDR3 DNA reads as TGTGCCAGCAGCTTAGAGGGACTAGCCTTCTACGAGCAGTACTTC. This translates into CASSLEGLAFYEQYF. The chain has TRBV7-2 and TRBJ2-7, with TRBD2 matching over 9 bases. Germline loops: CDR1 SGHTA, CDR2 FQGNSA. The CDR3 has 15 residues. The V gene end was trimmed by 1 base and the J gene end by 3 bases; junction bases not matched to a gene: 4.

This clone was seen only once. CDR3 protein: CASSFGGSEETQYF. The CDR3 DNA reads as TGCGCCAGCAGCTTCGGCGGGAGTGAAGAGACCCAGTACTTC. V is TRBV5-1 and J is TRBJ2-5, with TRBD2 identical over 7 bases. V lost 2 bases and J lost 3; bases outside the gene matches: 4. Per germline, CDR1 SGHRS and CDR2 YFSETQ. The CDR3 runs 14 residues. Complete variable domain (other parts from reference TRBV5-1 and TRBJ2-5): KAGVTQTPRYLIKTRGQQVTLSCSPISGHRSVSWYQQTPGQGLQFLFEYFSETQRNKGNFPGRFSGRQFSNSRSEMNVSTLELGDSALYLCASSFGGSEETQYFGPGTRLLVL.

The gene calls are TRBV11-2 and TRBJ2-7; perhaps TRBD1 as D (6 bases). CDR3 length equals 14 residues. Germline CDR1 is SGHAT and CDR2 is FQNNGV. V lost 4 bases and J 2 bases, leaving 12 bases between the germline ends. CDR3 bases: TGTGCCAGCAGCTCAATCTCAGGGGCCTACGAGCAGTACTTC. This sequence encodes CASSSISGAYEQYF.